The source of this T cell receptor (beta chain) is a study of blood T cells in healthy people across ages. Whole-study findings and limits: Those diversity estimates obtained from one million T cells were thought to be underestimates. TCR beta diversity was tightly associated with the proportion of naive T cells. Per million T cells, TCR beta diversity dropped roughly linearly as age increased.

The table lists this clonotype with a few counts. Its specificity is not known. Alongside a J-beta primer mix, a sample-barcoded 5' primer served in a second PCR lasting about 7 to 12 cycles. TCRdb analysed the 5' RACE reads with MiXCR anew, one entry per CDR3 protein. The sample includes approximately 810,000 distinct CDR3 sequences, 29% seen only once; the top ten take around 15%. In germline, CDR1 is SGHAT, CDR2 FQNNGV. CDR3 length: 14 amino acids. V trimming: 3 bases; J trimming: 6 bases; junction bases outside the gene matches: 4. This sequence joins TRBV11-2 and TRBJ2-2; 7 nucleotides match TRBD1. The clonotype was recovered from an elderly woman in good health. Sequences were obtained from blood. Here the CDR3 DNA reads TGTGCCAGCAGCTTCCACAGGGGATCCGGGGAGCTGTTTTTT. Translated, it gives CASSFHRGSGELFF.